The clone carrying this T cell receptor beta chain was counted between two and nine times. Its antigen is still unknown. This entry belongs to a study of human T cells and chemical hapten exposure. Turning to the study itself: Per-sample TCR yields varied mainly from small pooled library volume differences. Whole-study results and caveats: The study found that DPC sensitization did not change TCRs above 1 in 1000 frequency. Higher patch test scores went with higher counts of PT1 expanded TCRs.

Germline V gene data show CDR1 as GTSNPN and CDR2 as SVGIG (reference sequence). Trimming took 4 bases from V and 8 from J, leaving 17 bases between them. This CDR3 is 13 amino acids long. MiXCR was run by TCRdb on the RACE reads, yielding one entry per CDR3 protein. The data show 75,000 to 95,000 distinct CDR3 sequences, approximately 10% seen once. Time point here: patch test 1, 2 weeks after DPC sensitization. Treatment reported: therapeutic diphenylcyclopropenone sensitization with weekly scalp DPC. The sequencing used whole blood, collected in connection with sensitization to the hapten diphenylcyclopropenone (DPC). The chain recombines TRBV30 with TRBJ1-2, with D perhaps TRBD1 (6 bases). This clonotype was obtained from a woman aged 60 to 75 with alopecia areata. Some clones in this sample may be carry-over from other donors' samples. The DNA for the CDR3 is TGTGCCTGGACACCGGGGGGGGCTGGCGGCTACACCTTC. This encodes CAWTPGGAGGYTF.